This is a list of T cell receptor beta chains from one sample in a study of radiotherapy plus CTLA-4 blockade in lung cancer. Measured with immunoSEQ multiplex PCR; TCRdb has only the in-frame clones, and not every one. The table has 83,000 or so clones, less than 90% seen once; the top ten hold more than 0.65%. Sequencing used peripheral blood, obtained from a patient treated with radiotherapy plus ipilimumab. All receptors come from a human donor with non-small cell lung cancer who had stable disease on radiotherapy plus ipilimumab. CDR3s include the opening cysteine and the closing phenylalanine or tryptophan. A D gene is named only where the DNA matches it firmly. Clone sizes are given selectively: once, few, many, or a class where the clone is expanded.

D gene | J gene | V gene | clone size | CDR3 protein | CDR3 DNA
NA | TRBJ2-6 | TRBV28 | few | CASKNSGANVLTF | TGTGCCAGCAAAAACTCTGGGGCCAACGTCCTGACTTTC
NA | TRBJ1-2 | TRBV10-2 | once | CASSDPGGGSYGYTF | TGCGCCAGCAGTGATCCGGGGGGGGGATCCTATGGCTACACCTTC
NA | TRBJ2-1 | TRBV6-1 | few | CASSSAGSSYNEQFF | TGTGCCAGCAGTAGCGCCGGGAGCTCCTACAATGAGCAGTTCTTC
TRBD1 | TRBJ2-6 | TRBV5-4 | NA | CASSLVQGAGANVLTF | TGTGCCAGCAGCTTGGTACAGGGGGCTGGGGCCAACGTCCTGACTTTC
NA | TRBJ2-7 | TRBV7-2 | NA | CASSLGGGFFEQYF | TGTGCCAGCAGCTTAGGTGGGGGCTTTTTCGAGCAGTACTTC
TRBD1 | TRBJ1-1 | TRBV5-1 | NA | CASTSPGGTEAFF | TGCGCCAGCACCTCACCAGGGGGGACTGAAGCTTTCTTT
TRBD1 | TRBJ1-2 | TRBV6-1 | NA | CASKGTGNNYGYTF | TGTGCCAGCAAAGGGACAGGGAATAACTATGGCTACACCTTC
NA | TRBJ1-1 | TRBV2 | NA | CASSSGQRNTEAFF | TGTGCCAGCAGTTCCGGACAACGGAACACTGAAGCTTTCTTT
TRBD1 | TRBJ2-3 | TRBV6-6 | NA | CASSSGQGADTQYF | TGTGCCAGCAGTTCGGGACAGGGGGCAGATACGCAGTATTTT
NA | TRBJ1-4 | TRBV5-1 | NA | CASSLAAAHNEKLFF | TGCGCCAGCAGCTTGGCCGCGGCACATAATGAAAAACTGTTTTTT
NA | TRBJ1-2 | TRBV28 | NA | CASSQHVYGYTF | TGTGCCAGCAGCCAACACGTCTATGGCTACACCTTC
NA | TRBJ2-7 | TRBV6-5 | few | CASRRGRGYEQYF | TGTGCCAGCAGGAGAGGGCGGGGCTACGAGCAGTACTTC
NA | TRBJ2-7 | TRBV10-2 | NA | CATQSGRGLYEQYF | TGCGCCACCCAAAGTGGGAGGGGGCTCTACGAGCAGTACTTC
TRBD1 | TRBJ1-2 | TRBV5-6 | once | CASSLGTGGNYGYTF | TGTGCCAGCAGCTTGGGGACAGGGGGCAACTATGGCTACACCTTC
NA | TRBJ2-1 | TRBV7-3 | NA | CASSSSGGSYNEQFF | TGTGCCAGCAGCTCCTCCGGGGGCTCCTACAATGAGCAGTTCTTC
NA | TRBJ1-5 | TRBV18 | NA | CASSLDQTGSGNQPQHF | TGTGCCAGCTCCCTCGACCAGACAGGTTCTGGCAATCAGCCCCAGCATTTT
TRBD1 | TRBJ2-7 | TRBV19 | NA | CASSYRDRGKYEQYF | TGTGCCAGTAGTTACCGGGACAGGGGTAAATACGAGCAGTACTTC
NA | TRBJ1-1 | TRBV7-2 | NA | CASSSSGPHTEAFF | TGTGCCAGCAGCTCCTCGGGCCCCCACACTGAAGCTTTCTTT
TRBD2 | TRBJ2-5 | TRBV5-1 | few | CASSLFGGGSQETQYF | TGCGCCAGCAGCTTGTTCGGGGGGGGCTCCCAAGAGACCCAGTACTTC
NA | TRBJ2-1 | TRBV9 | NA | CASSLTYRAGEQFF | TGTGCCAGCAGCCTCACCTACAGGGCGGGTGAGCAGTTCTTC
NA | TRBJ1-1 | TRBV30 | NA | CAWSADRMYTEAFF | TGTGCCTGGAGTGCCGACAGGATGTACACTGAAGCTTTCTTT
NA | TRBJ1-2 | TRBV19 | NA | CASSIVEGRRSGYTF | TGTGCCAGTAGTATAGTAGAAGGCAGGCGCTCTGGCTACACCTTC
TRBD1 | TRBJ1-1 | TRBV7-2 | NA | CASSLATGEAFF | TGTGCCAGCAGCTTAGCGACAGGGGAAGCTTTCTTT
TRBD1 | TRBJ2-1 | TRBV2 | NA | CASSADGPTTGGEQFF | TGTGCCAGCAGCGCCGACGGACCCACCACAGGGGGTGAGCAGTTCTTC
NA | TRBJ1-6 | TRBV13 | NA | CASSFGRSNSPFHF | TGTGCCAGCAGCTTTGGGCGGTCAAATTCACCCTTCCACTTT
NA | TRBJ2-1 | TRBV28 | NA | CASNEEPFAYNEQFF | TGTGCCAGCAATGAAGAGCCTTTTGCCTACAATGAGCAGTTCTTC
NA | TRBJ2-3 | TRBV9 | once | CASSVEVITDTQYF | TGTGCCAGCAGCGTTGAAGTAATCACAGATACGCAGTATTTT
NA | TRBJ2-6 | TRBV21-1 | NA | CASSKRRFFGQGNPSGANVLTF | NA
NA | TRBJ2-4 | TRBV28 | NA | CASSLSASSNIQYF | TGTGCCAGCAGTTTATCGGCTAGTAGCAACATTCAGTACTTC
NA | TRBJ1-2 | TRBV6-6 | NA | CALSVSVGYGYTF | TGTGCCCTCTCGGTCTCAGTCGGCTATGGCTACACCTTC
TRBD2 | TRBJ2-5 | TRBV10-3 | NA | CAIMTRTSRTVKTQYF | TGTGCCATAATGACTCGGACTAGCCGTACGGTAAAGACCCAGTACTTC
NA | TRBJ2-7 | TRBV6-1 | NA | CASSETVISSALGGAYEQYF | TGTGCCAGCAGTGAAACGGTGATTTCGTCCGCTCTGGGGGGAGCCTACGAGCAGTACTTC
TRBD1 | TRBJ1-3 | TRBV5-1 | NA | CASRQGQGENTIYF | TGCGCCAGCAGACAGGGGCAGGGCGAAAACACCATATATTTT
TRBD1 | TRBJ1-3 | TRBV15 | NA | CATSRTFRDRVDGATGNTIYF | TGTGCCACCAGCAGAACATTCCGGGACAGGGTAGATGGGGCGACTGGAAACACCATATATTTT
TRBD1 | TRBJ2-1 | TRBV30 | once | CAWSRDRGNEQFF | TGTGCCTGGAGTAGGGACAGGGGTAATGAGCAGTTCTTC
TRBD2 | TRBJ2-7 | TRBV7-9 | NA | CASSRGLAYYEQYF | TGTGCCAGCAGCCGAGGACTAGCGTACTACGAGCAGTACTTC
TRBD1 | TRBJ1-2 | TRBV5-4 | NA | CASSLQGARGYTF | TGTGCCAGCAGTCTACAGGGGGCGAGGGGCTACACCTTC
NA | TRBJ2-6 | TRBV5-5 | NA | CASSGQILISGANVLTF | TGTGCCAGCAGCGGCCAGATTCTCATCTCTGGGGCCAACGTCCTGACTTTC
NA | TRBJ1-5 | TRBV2 | NA | CASRTQYSNQPQHF | TGTGCCAGCAGAACCCAGTATAGCAATCAGCCCCAGCATTTT
NA | TRBJ1-1 | TRBV11-3 | NA | CASSLTVRTEAFF | TGTGCCAGCAGCTTAACGGTGCGAACTGAAGCTTTCTTT
NA | TRBJ2-1 | TRBV30 | NA | CAWSAGTGNYNEQFF | TGTGCCTGGAGTGCCGGGACGGGAAACTACAATGAGCAGTTCTTC
TRBD1 | TRBJ2-7 | TRBV5-1 | NA | CASSVDRVSGEQYF | TGCGCCAGCAGCGTGGACAGGGTCTCGGGCGAGCAGTACTTC
TRBD1 | TRBJ1-1 | TRBV19 | once | CASSGQGLRNTEAFF | TGTGCCAGCTCCGGACAGGGGCTTCGGAACACTGAAGCTTTCTTT
NA | TRBJ2-3 | TRBV7-9 | NA | CASMRRQGGTDTQYF | TGTGCCAGCATGCGAAGGCAGGGCGGCACAGATACGCAGTATTTT
NA | TRBJ2-1 | TRBV7-2 | NA | CASSRRRMRYNEQFF | TGTGCCAGCAGCCGGAGGAGGATGAGGTACAATGAGCAGTTCTTC
NA | TRBJ1-5 | TRBV9 | once | CASSASWDSALGPQHF | TGTGCCAGCAGCGCAAGTTGGGACTCCGCATTGGGGCCCCAGCATTTT
NA | TRBJ1-2 | TRBV30 | NA | CAWSTRGGYGYTF | TGTGCCTGGAGTACCAGGGGTGGCTATGGCTACACCTTC
TRBD2 | TRBJ2-5 | TRBV5-4 | NA | CASSSKREGRETQYF | TGTGCCAGCAGCTCGAAGCGGGAGGGAAGAGAGACCCAGTACTTC
TRBD2 | TRBJ2-1 | TRBV9 | once | CASSVGTSGISEQFF | TGTGCCAGCAGCGTAGGGACTAGCGGGATCAGTGAGCAGTTCTTC
NA | TRBJ1-1 | TRBV7-9 | few | CASSLVTVMNTEAFF | TGTGCCAGCAGCTTAGTGACAGTCATGAACACTGAAGCTTTCTTT
TRBD1 | TRBJ1-6 | TRBV28 | NA | CASSRRQGDNSPLHF | TGTGCCAGCAGTCGCAGACAGGGAGATAATTCACCCCTCCACTTT
NA | TRBJ2-3 | TRBV6-6 | NA | CASRYRRDSTDTQYF | TGTGCCAGCAGGTACAGGAGAGATAGCACAGATACGCAGTATTTT
TRBD2 | TRBJ2-1 | TRBV7-9 | NA | CASSRTSGGARNEQFF | TGTGCCAGCAGCAGGACTAGCGGGGGGGCGCGGAATGAGCAGTTCTTC
TRBD1 | TRBJ1-5 | TRBV7-6 | NA | CASSSDRGLGYSNQPQHF | TGTGCCAGCAGCAGCGACAGGGGACTCGGATATAGCAATCAGCCCCAGCATTTT
TRBD1 | TRBJ1-2 | TRBV19 | NA | CASSQPGQGGDGYGYTF | TGTGCCAGTAGCCAACCGGGACAGGGCGGTGATGGCTATGGCTACACCTTC
NA | TRBJ2-2 | TRBV11-2 | NA | CASRPYLSAGELFF | TGTGCCAGCCGTCCGTATTTAAGCGCCGGGGAGCTGTTTTTT
TRBD1 | TRBJ1-3 | TRBV10-1 | NA | CASNRTGAGNTIYF | TGCGCCAGCAACCGGACAGGAGCTGGAAACACCATATATTTT